This TCR beta chain emerged from a study of beta chain features in type 1 diabetes. Study in general: In age, gender and cell yields, patients were similar to healthy donors.

Central memory, naive, regulatory and stem cell-like memory CD4+ cells were sorted by CD45RO/CCR7/CD25/CD127/CD95/CD27. Germline-derived CDR1 and CDR2 are SGHDN and FVKESK. The CDR3 consists of 13 residues. The V end lost 4 bases, the J end lost 0 bases, and 5 bases lay between the germline ends. Expressed TCRB transcripts were sequenced after all isolated RNA was converted to cDNA. The table came from immunoSEQ multiplex PCR; TCRdb's copy has only in-frame clones and leaves some out. The profile shows some 150,000 clones, around a tenth of them singletons. Study conclusions and caveats: A potential influence of HLA type upon TCRB rearrangement remained unresolved herein. When Type 1 diabetes patients were examined, their TCRB CDR3s proved moderately but significantly shorter in all four CD4+ subsets.

This clone was counted at least ten times. Its antigen is unidentified. This receptor was identified in a woman aged 40 to 50 in good health. This chain links TRBV14 with TRBJ2-3; D remains unclear. The sample consisted of central memory CD4+ T cells from blood. The CDR3 region is CASSLMSTDTQYF. CDR3 bases: TGTGCCAGCAGCCTCATGAGCACAGATACGCAGTATTTT.